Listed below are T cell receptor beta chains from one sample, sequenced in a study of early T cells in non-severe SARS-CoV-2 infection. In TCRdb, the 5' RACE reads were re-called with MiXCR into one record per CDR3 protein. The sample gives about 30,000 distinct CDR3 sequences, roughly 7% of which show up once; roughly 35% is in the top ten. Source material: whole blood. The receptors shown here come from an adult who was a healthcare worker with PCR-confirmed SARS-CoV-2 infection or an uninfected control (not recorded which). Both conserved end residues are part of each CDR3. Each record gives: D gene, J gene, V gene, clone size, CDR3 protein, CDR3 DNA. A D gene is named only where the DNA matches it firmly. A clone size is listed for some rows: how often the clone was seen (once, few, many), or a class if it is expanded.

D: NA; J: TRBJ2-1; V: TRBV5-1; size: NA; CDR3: CASSLVGGSLNEQFF; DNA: TGCGCCAGCAGCTTGGTTGGCGGAAGCCTCAATGAGCAGTTCTTC
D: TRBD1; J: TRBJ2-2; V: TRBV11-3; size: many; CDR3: CASSLRQGLNTGELFF; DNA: TGTGCCAGCAGCTTAAGACAGGGTTTGAACACCGGGGAGCTGTTTTTT
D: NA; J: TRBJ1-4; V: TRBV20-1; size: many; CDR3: CSARDLTATNEKLFF; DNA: TGCAGTGCTAGAGACCTGACAGCAACTAATGAAAAACTGTTTTTT
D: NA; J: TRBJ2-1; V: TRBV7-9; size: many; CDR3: CASSLGLPEQFF; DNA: TGTGCCAGCAGCTTAGGACTTCCCGAGCAGTTCTTC
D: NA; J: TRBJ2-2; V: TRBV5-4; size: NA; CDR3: CASSYRDFPTGELFF; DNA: TGTGCCAGCAGCTACCGGGACTTCCCCACCGGGGAGCTGTTTTTT
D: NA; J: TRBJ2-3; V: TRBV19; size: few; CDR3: CASSMLNTDTQYF; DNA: TGTGCCAGTAGTATGCTCAACACAGATACGCAGTATTTT
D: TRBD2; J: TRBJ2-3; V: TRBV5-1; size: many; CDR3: CASSFQTSGRFGDTQYF; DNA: TGCGCCAGCAGCTTCCAGACTAGCGGGAGATTCGGTGATACGCAGTATTTT
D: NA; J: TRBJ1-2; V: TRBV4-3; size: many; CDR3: CASSQARPTDGYTF; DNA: TGCGCCAGCAGCCAAGCAAGGCCAACGGATGGCTACACCTTC
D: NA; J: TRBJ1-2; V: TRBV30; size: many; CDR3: CAWSVRSWGTVFSGYTF; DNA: TGTGCCTGGAGTGTACGCTCATGGGGGACGGTATTCTCTGGCTACACCTTC
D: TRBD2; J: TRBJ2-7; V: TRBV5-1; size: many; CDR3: CASSIAPGGYEQYF; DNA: TGCGCCAGCAGCATCGCCCCGGGGGGCTACGAGCAGTACTTC
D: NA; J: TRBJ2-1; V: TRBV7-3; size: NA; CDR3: CASSLQPPVSSYNEQFF; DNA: TGTGCCAGCAGCTTACAACCTCCAGTGAGCTCCTACAATGAGCAGTTCTTC
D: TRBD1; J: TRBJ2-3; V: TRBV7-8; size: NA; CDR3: CASTPQGAATDTQYF; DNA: TGTGCCAGCACTCCACAGGGGGCAGCGACAGATACGCAGTATTTT
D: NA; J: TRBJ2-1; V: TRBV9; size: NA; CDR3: CASSPSTSNEQFF; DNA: TGTGCCAGCAGCCCGTCGACTAGTAATGAGCAGTTCTTC
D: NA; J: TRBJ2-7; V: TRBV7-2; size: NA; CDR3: CASSSSGTNLYEQYF; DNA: TGTGCCAGCAGCTCATCCGGGACCAACCTTTACGAGCAGTACTTC
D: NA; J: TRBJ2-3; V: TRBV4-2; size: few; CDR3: CASSQDTGDTQYF; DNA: TGTGCCAGCAGCCAAGACACGGGGGATACGCAGTATTTT
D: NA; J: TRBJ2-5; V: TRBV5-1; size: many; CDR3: CASSRDSIGETQYF; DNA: TGCGCCAGCAGCCGAGATTCAATCGGGGAGACCCAGTACTTC
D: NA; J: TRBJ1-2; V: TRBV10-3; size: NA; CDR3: CAISSQSGYGYTF; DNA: TGTGCCATCAGCTCCCAGTCGGGGTATGGCTACACCTTC
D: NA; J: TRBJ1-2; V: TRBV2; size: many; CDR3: CASRPDRNYGYTF; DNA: TGTGCCAGCAGACCCGACAGAAACTATGGCTACACCTTC
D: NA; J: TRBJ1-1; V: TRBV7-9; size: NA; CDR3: CASSQTNTEAFF; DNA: TGTGCCAGCAGCCAGACAAACACTGAAGCTTTCTTT
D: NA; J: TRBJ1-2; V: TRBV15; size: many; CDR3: CATSRNRVTFYGYTF; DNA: TGTGCCACCAGCAGAAACCGGGTTACGTTCTATGGCTACACCTTC
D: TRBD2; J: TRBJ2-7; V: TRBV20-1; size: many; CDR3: CSARDSSGGGNYYEQYF; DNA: TGCAGTGCTAGAGATTCTAGCGGGGGGGGCAATTATTACGAGCAGTACTTC
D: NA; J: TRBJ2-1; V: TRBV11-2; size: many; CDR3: CASSFWGHEQFF; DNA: TGTGCCAGCAGCTTTTGGGGGCATGAGCAGTTCTTC
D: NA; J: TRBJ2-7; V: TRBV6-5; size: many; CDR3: CASSYSAGDSYEQYF; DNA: TGTGCCAGCAGTTACTCGGCAGGGGACTCCTACGAGCAGTACTTC
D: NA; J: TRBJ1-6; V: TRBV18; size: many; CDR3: CASSPGWGVNSPLHF; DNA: TGTGCCAGCTCACCGGGGTGGGGTGTGAATTCACCCCTCCACTTT
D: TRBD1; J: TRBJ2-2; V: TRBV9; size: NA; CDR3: CASSLGQGTGELFF; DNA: TGTGCCAGCAGCCTGGGACAGGGGACCGGGGAGCTGTTTTTT
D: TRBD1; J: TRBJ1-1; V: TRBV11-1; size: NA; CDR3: CASSFRQGAYTEAFF; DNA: TGTGCCAGCAGCTTTCGACAGGGGGCATACACTGAAGCTTTCTTT
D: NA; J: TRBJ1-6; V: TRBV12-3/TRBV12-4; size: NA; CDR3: CASSLFGGGDSPLHF; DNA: TGTGCCAGCAGTTTATTCGGTGGAGGGGATTCACCCCTCCACTTT
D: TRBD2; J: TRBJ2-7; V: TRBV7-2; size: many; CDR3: CASSLAEGLAGYEQYF; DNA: TGTGCCAGCAGCTTAGCGGAGGGACTAGCGGGCTACGAGCAGTACTTC
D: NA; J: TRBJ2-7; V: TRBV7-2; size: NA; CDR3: CASSLAWVAAAYEQYF; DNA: TGTGCCAGCAGCTTAGCGTGGGTAGCGGCTGCCTACGAGCAGTACTTC
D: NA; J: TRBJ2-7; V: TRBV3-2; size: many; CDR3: CASSQDTYEQYF; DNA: TGTGCCAGCAGCCAAGATACGTACGAGCAGTACTTC
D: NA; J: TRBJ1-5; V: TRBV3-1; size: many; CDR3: CASSHGGGNQPQHF; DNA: TGTGCCAGCAGCCACGGGGGTGGCAATCAGCCCCAGCATTTT
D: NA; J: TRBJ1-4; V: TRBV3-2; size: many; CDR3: CASFGRREHVRINEKLFF; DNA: TGTGCCAGCTTCGGGCGAAGGGAACATGTCCGGATTAATGAAAAACTGTTTTTT
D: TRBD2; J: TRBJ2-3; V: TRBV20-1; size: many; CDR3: CSASAPAGEGDTQYF; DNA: TGCAGTGCTAGTGCCCCAGCGGGAGAAGGAGATACGCAGTATTTT
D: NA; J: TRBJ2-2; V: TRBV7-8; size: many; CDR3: CASMGGLGELFF; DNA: TGTGCCAGCATGGGAGGACTCGGGGAGCTGTTTTTT
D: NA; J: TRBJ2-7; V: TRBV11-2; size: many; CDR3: CASRRTPIYEQYF; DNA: TGTGCCAGCAGACGGACCCCGATCTACGAGCAGTACTTC
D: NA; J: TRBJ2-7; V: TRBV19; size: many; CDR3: CASSPGPRVEQYF; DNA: TGTGCCAGTAGCCCAGGACCCCGAGTCGAGCAGTACTTC
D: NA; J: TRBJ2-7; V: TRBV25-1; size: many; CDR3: CASSPDTSYEQYF; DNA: TGTGCCAGCAGTCCGGACACCTCCTACGAGCAGTACTTC
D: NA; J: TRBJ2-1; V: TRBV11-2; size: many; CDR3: CASSLGRYNEQFF; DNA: TGTGCCAGCAGCTTAGGACGGTACAATGAGCAGTTCTTC
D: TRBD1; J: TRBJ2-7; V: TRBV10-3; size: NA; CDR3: CAITPGQGSYEQYF; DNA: TGTGCCATCACTCCCGGACAGGGTTCCTACGAGCAGTACTTC
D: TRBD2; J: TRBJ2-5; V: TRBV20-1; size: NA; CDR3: CSARLAGVKETQYF; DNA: TGCAGTGCTAGACTAGCGGGAGTGAAAGAGACCCAGTACTTC
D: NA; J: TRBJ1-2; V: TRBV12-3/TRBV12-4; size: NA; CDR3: CASSSSYGYTF; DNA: TGTGCCAGCAGTTCCAGCTATGGCTACACCTTC
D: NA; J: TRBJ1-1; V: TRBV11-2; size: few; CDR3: CASSQDNTEAFF; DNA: TGTGCCAGCAGCCAGGACAACACTGAAGCTTTCTTT
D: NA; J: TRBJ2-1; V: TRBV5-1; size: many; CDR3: CASSPGTGDPVRVF; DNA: TGCGCCAGCAGCCCAGGGACGGGGGATCCCGTGAGGGTCTTC
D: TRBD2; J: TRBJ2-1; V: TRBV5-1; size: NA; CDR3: CASSFSSGGARNEQFF; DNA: TGCGCCAGCAGCTTTTCTAGCGGGGGGGCACGAAATGAGCAGTTCTTC